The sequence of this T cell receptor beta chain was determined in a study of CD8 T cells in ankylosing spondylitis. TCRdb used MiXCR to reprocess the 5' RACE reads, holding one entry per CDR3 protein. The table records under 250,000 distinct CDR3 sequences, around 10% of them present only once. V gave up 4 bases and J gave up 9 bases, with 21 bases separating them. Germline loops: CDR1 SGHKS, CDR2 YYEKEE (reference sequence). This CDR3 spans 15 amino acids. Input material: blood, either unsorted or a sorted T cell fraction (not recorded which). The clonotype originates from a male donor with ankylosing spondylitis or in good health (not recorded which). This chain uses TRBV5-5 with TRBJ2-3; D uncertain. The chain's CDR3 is CASSATGPATWTQYF. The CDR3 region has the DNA TGTGCCAGCAGCGCGACCGGGCCTGCGACGTGGACGCAGTATTTT.